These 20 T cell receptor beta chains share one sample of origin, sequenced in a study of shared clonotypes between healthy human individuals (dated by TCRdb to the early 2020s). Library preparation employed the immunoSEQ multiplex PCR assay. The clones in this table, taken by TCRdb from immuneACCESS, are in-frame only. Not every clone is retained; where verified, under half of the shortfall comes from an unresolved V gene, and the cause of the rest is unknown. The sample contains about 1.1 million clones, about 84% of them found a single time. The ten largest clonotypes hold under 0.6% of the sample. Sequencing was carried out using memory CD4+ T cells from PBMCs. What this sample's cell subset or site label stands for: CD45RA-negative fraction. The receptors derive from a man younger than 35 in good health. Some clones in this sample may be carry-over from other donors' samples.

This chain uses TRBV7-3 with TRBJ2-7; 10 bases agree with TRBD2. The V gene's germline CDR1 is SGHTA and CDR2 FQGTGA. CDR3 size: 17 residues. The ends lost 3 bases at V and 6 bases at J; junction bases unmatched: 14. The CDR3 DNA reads TGTGCCAGCAGCTTTGAGGCGGCTAGCGGGAGAGCGCTCGAGCAGTACTTC. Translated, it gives CASSFEAASGRALEQYF. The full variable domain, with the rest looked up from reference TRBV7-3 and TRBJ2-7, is GAGVSQTPSNKVTEKGKYVELRCDPISGHTALYWYRQSLGQGPEFLIYFQGTGAADDSGLPNDRFFAVRPEGSVSTLKIQRTERGDSAVYLCASSFEAASGRALEQYFGPGTRLTVT.

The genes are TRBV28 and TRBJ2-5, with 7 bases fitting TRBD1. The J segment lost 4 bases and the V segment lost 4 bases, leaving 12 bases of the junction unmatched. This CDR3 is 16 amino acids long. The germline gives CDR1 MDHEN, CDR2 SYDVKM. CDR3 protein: CASSSSQGVRGETQYF. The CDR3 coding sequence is TGTGCCAGCAGTTCCTCCCAGGGGGTACGAGGAGAGACCCAGTACTTC.

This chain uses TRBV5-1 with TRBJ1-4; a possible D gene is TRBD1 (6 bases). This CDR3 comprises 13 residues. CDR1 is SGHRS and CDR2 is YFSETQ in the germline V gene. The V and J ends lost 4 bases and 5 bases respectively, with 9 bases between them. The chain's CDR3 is CASSRDRNEKLFF. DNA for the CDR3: TGCGCCAGCAGCCGCGACAGGAATGAAAAACTGTTTTTT.

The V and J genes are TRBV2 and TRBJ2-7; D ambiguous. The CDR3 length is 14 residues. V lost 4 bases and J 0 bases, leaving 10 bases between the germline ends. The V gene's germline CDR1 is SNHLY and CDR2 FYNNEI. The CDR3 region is CASSGGQSSYEQYF. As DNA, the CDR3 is TGTGCCAGCAGTGGAGGTCAGAGCTCCTACGAGCAGTACTTC.

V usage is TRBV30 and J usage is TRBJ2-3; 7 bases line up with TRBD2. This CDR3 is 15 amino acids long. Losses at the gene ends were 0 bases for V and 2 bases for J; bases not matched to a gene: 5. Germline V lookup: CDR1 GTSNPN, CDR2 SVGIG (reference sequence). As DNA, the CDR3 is TGTGCCTGGAGTGTGTTTCTAGCGGACACAGATACGCAGTATTTT. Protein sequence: CAWSVFLADTDTQYF.

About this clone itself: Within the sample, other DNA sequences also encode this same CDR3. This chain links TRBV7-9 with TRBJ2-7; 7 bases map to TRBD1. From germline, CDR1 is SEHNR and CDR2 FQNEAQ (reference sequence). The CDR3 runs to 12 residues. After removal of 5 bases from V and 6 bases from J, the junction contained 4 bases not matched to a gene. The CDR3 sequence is CASSLTGPEQYF. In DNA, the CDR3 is TGTGCCAGCAGCCTGACAGGGCCCGAGCAGTACTTC.

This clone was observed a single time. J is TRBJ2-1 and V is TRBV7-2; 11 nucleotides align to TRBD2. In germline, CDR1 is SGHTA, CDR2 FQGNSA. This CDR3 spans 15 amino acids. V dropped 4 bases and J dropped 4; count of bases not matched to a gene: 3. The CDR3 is CASSWGLAVYNEQFF. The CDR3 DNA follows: TGTGCCAGCAGCTGGGGACTAGCGGTGTACAATGAGCAGTTCTTC.

CDR3 DNA: TGCGCCAGCAGCTTGTATACTAGCGGGCGGGACAATGAGCAGTTCTTC. Its protein product is CASSLYTSGRDNEQFF. The chain uses TRBV5-1 and TRBJ2-1, with 9 bases lining up with TRBD2. The V gene end was trimmed by 1 base and the J gene end by 5 bases; junction bases not matched to a gene: 7. Germline V lookup: CDR1 SGHRS, CDR2 YFSETQ. CDR3 length: 16 amino acids.

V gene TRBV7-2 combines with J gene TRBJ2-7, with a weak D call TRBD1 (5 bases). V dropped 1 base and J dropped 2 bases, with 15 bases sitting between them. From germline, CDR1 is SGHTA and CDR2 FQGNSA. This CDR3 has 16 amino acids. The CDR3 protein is CASSLEGGRTTYEQYF. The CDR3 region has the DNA TGTGCCAGCAGCTTAGAGGGTGGACGGACAACCTACGAGCAGTACTTC.

The CDR3 here is CAGPDQETQYF. The CDR3 DNA follows: TGTGCCGGACCGGACCAAGAGACCCAGTACTTC. The chain couples TRBV10-3 to TRBJ2-5; D not resolved. The germline gives CDR1 ENHRY, CDR2 SYGVKD. The CDR3 covers 11 residues. V lost 11 bases and J 0 bases, leaving 7 bases between the germline ends.

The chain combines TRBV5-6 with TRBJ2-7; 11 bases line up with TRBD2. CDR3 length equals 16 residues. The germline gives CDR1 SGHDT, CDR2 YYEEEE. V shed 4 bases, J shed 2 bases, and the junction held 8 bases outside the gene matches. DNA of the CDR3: TGTGCCAGCAGCCCCACCCGGACTAGCGGGCCCTACGAGCAGTACTTC. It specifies CASSPTRTSGPYEQYF.

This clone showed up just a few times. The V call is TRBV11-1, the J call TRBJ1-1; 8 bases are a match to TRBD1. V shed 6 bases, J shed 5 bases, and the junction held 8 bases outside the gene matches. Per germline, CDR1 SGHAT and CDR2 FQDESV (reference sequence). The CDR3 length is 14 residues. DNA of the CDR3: TGTGCCAGCAGTAACTCCAGGGGGCGGACTGAAGCTTTCTTT. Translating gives CASSNSRGRTEAFF. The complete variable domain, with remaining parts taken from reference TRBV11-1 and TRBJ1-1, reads EAEVAQSPRYKITEKSQAVAFWCDPISGHATLYWYRQILGQGPELLVQFQDESVVDDSQLPKDRFSAERLKGVDSTLKIQPAELGDSAMYLCASSNSRGRTEAFFGQGTRLTVV.

CDR3 DNA: TGTGCCAGCAGCCAACGGGTGACTAGCGGTTCAGATACGCAGTATTTT. Its translation: CASSQRVTSGSDTQYF. The chain recombines TRBV7-9 with TRBJ2-3, with TRBD2 identical over 9 bases. V was clipped by 5 bases and J by 4 bases; unmatched bases: 10. The germline V gene has CDR1 SEHNR and CDR2 FQNEAQ (reference sequence). CDR3 size: 16 residues.

The CDR3 sequence: CASGSSGNTIYF. The DNA of the CDR3 is TGTGCCAGCGGGAGCTCTGGAAACACCATATATTTT. The chain joins TRBV7-9 to TRBJ1-3; D remains ambiguous. CDR1 and CDR2 (germline): SEHNR, FQNEAQ (reference sequence). The V gene lost 8 bases and the J gene lost 0 bases, with 5 bases spanning the gap. CDR3 length: 12 residues.

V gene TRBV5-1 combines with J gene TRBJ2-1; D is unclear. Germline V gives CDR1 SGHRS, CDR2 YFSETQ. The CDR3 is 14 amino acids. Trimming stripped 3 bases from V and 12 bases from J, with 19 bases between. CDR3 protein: CASSWISPPDLQFF. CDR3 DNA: TGCGCCAGCAGCTGGATATCGCCCCCCGACTTGCAGTTCTTC.

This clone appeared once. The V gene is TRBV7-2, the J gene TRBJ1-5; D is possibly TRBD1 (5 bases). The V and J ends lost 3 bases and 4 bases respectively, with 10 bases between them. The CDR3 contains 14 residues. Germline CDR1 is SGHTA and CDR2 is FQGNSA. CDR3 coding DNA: TGTGCCAGCAGCTTGGAGCCAGGGAATCAGCCCCAGCATTTT. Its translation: CASSLEPGNQPQHF.

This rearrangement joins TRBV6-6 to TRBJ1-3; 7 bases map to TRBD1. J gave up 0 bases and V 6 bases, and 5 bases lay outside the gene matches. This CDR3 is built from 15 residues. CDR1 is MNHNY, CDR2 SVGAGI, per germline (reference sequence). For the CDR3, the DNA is TGTGCCAGCAGGGGGCGACAGGGCTCTGGAAACACCATATATTTT. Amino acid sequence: CASRGRQGSGNTIYF.

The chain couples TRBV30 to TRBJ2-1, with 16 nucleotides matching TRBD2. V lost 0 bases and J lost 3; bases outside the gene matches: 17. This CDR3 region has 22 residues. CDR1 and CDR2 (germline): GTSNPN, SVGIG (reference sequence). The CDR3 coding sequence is TGTGCCTGGAGTGTTTACCCCCCCGGGACTAGCGGGAGGGAGAGAGTCTACAATGAGCAGTTCTTC. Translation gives CAWSVYPPGTSGRERVYNEQFF. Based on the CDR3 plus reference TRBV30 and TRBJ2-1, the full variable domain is SQTIHQWPATLVQPVGSPLSLECTVEGTSNPNLYWYRQAAGRGLQLLFYSVGIGQISSEVPQNLSASRPQDRQFILSSKKLLLSDSGFYLCAWSVYPPGTSGRERVYNEQFFGPGTRLTVL.

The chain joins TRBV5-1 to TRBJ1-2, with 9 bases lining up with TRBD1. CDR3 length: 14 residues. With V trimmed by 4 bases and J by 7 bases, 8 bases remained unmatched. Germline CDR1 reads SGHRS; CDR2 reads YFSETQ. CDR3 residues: CASSTPGQGLGYTF. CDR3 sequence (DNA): TGCGCCAGCAGCACTCCAGGACAGGGGCTTGGCTACACCTTC.

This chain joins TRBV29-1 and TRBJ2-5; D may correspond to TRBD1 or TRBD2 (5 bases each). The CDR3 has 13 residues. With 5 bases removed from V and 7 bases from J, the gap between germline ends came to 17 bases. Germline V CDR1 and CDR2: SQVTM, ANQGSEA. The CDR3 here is CSVQLATQGTQYF. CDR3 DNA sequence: TGCAGCGTTCAGCTAGCAACGCAGGGGACCCAGTACTTC.